The present TCR beta chain was sequenced within a study of blood T cell repertoires in COVID-19. Study-level information: Researchers got acute and convalescent COVID-19 samples from the United States, Italy and Spain.

V shed 3 bases and J shed 8 bases, with 16 bases lying between them. Germline assignment: CDR1 LNHNV and CDR2 YYDKDF (reference sequence). CDR3 length: 14 amino acids. Libraries were prepared by immunoSEQ multiplex PCR; TCRdb keeps only in-frame clonotypes and omits some of them. The repertoire holds approximately 220,000 clones, with roughly 85% as singletons. Individuals drawn from some 25 US areas were roughly 18 to 95 years old. This clonotype was obtained from a woman aged 40 to 49 who had been exposed to COVID-19. The chain joins TRBV15 to TRBJ1-1; D unclear. Input material: PBMCs or T cells enriched from blood (not recorded which). CDR3 nucleotides: TGTGCCACCAGCAGCCCCGACCGCGGGTTCGAAGCTTTCTTT. Translating it yields CATSSPDRGFEAFF.